This T cell receptor (beta chain) came from a study of CD8+ T cells in alopecia areata. Treatment defined: oral pan-JAK inhibitor, 5-10 mg twice daily. Extracted RNA was reverse transcribed, and the resulting cDNA served as sequencing template. Assay: immunoSEQ multiplex PCR; the TCRdb copy retains only in-frame clones and omits some. Of 150,000 to 200,000 clones in the sample, 58% were seen once. The material was CD4+ T cells sorted from blood, obtained at roughly week 58, from a patient treated with tofacitinib. This clonotype was obtained from a human donor with alopecia areata.

The CDR3 here is CAWSAGGPRTDTQYF. In nucleotides, the CDR3 is TGTGCCTGGAGTGCGGGGGGGCCACGCACAGATACGCAGTATTTT. The chain joins TRBV30 to TRBJ2-3, with 8 bases lining up with TRBD2. This CDR3 contains 15 residues. The junction had 4 bases not matched to a gene; V was cut back by 1 base and J by 1 base. Per germline, CDR1 GTSNPN and CDR2 SVGIG (reference sequence). Full variable domain (rest looked up from reference TRBV30 and TRBJ2-3): SQTIHQWPATLVQPVGSPLSLECTVEGTSNPNLYWYRQAAGRGLQLLFYSVGIGQISSEVPQNLSASRPQDRQFILSSKKLLLSDSGFYLCAWSAGGPRTDTQYFGPGTRLTVL.